The 20 T cell receptor beta chains listed next were all sequenced from one sample in a study of blood T cells in healthy people across ages. Primers used in a second PCR of roughly 6 to 11 cycles were a sample-barcoded 5' primer and a J-beta primer mix. Each CDR3 protein gets one entry after TCRdb re-called the 5' RACE reads with MiXCR. The table includes some 1.6 million distinct CDR3 sequences, roughly a third detected once. The material sequenced was blood. Receptors were obtained from a woman in her thirties in good health.

The chain carries TRBV3-1 and TRBJ2-3; 12 positions match TRBD2. The CDR3 runs 18 residues. Looked up from germline, CDR1 is LGHDT and CDR2 is YNNKEL (reference sequence). J lost 0 bases, V lost 1 base, and 5 bases had no gene match. Here the CDR3 reads CASSQGLLAGGSTDTQYF. The CDR3 nucleotides read TGTGCCAGCAGCCAAGGCCTACTAGCGGGGGGCAGCACAGATACGCAGTATTTT.

This clonotype was seen a few times. The V and J genes are TRBV7-2 and TRBJ2-5, with TRBD2 matching over 7 bases. J was trimmed by 4 bases and V by 5 bases; bases with no gene match: 13. In germline, CDR1 is SGHTA, CDR2 FQGNSA. CDR3 length: 16 residues. CDR3 DNA sequence: TGTGCCAGCAGCACCTCGCAAAGCGGGGTTGGAGAGACCCAGTACTTC. Protein sequence: CASSTSQSGVGETQYF.

The J gene is TRBJ1-2, the V gene TRBV27; tentative D call: TRBD1 (5 bases). Trimming left V 5 bases short and J 8 bases short, with 27 bases between. Germline V CDR1 and CDR2: MNHEY, SMNVEV (reference sequence). The CDR3 has 17 residues. CDR3 region: CASSPSGRLTGPWGYTF. CDR3 sequence (DNA): TGTGCCAGCAGTCCCAGCGGCCGGCTTACGGGGCCCTGGGGCTACACCTTC.

This clonotype turned up a few times. This chain joins TRBV20-1 and TRBJ2-7; 11 bases fit TRBD2. This CDR3 contains 19 residues. With 5 bases clipped from V and 2 bases from J, the junction kept 20 bases outside the gene matches. Germline lookup yields CDR1 DFQATT and CDR2 SNEGSKA (reference sequence). CDR3 sequence: CSARHPITSSGRFTYEQYF. CDR3 sequence (DNA): TGCAGTGCTCGTCACCCAATTACTTCTAGCGGGAGGTTTACCTACGAGCAGTACTTC.

This clonotype was seen once. The V and J genes are TRBV5-1 and TRBJ2-3; D is unresolved. The germline gives CDR1 SGHRS, CDR2 YFSETQ. The germline V and J ends were trimmed by 7 bases and 2 bases, with 8 bases remaining between them. The CDR3 consists of 12 residues. Written as DNA, the CDR3 is TGCGCCAGCGCCCAGCACACAGATACGCAGTATTTT. Encoded protein: CASAQHTDTQYF.

The chain couples TRBV6-1 to TRBJ1-2; 10 bases fit TRBD1. The germline V gene encodes CDR1 MNHNS and CDR2 SASEGT. Trimming at V came to 3 bases and at J to 5 bases, leaving 6 bases not matched to a gene. The CDR3 loop spans 15 amino acids. The CDR3 sequence: CASSETGGPDYGYTF. CDR3 DNA sequence: TGTGCCAGCAGTGAGACAGGGGGCCCAGATTATGGCTACACCTTC.

Here the CDR3 DNA reads TGTGCCAGCAGTTTGGGGCGGGGACTACGCTTCAATGAGCAGTTCTTC. It yields the protein CASSLGRGLRFNEQFF. The chain recombines TRBV12-3 or TRBV12-4 with TRBJ2-1; 7 bases are a match to TRBD2. J gave up 6 bases and V 3 bases, and 11 bases lay outside the gene matches. CDR3 length equals 16 residues.

This chain links TRBV6-5 with TRBJ2-3, with TRBD2 matching over 14 bases. The J segment lost 8 bases and the V segment lost 2 bases, leaving 12 bases of the junction unmatched. This CDR3 is 18 amino acids long. CDR1 is MNHEY, CDR2 SVGAGI, per germline. The CDR3 DNA sequence: TGTGCCAGCAGTTACGGGACTAGCGGGAGAGGAGTCCCAGGTACGCAGTATTTT. Protein product: CASSYGTSGRGVPGTQYF.

There are many counts of this clonotype. The CDR3 sequence: CSARAARTATEAFF. As DNA, the CDR3 is TGCAGTGCTAGAGCGGCCAGGACAGCCACTGAAGCTTTCTTT. V usage is TRBV20-1 and J usage is TRBJ1-1; D is possibly TRBD1 (6 bases). Trimming stripped 1 base from V and 4 bases from J, with 13 bases between. This CDR3 spans 14 amino acids. Germline CDR1 is DFQATT and CDR2 is SNEGSKA (reference sequence).

This clonotype was observed at least ten times. The chain uses TRBV6-2 or TRBV6-3 and TRBJ2-7; no firm D call. V dropped 6 bases and J dropped 0 bases, with 18 bases sitting between them. The V gene's germline CDR1 is MNHEY and CDR2 SVGEGT. This CDR3 spans 16 amino acids. CDR3 residues: CASSPSRLTVSYEQYF. CDR3 sequence (DNA): TGTGCCAGCAGCCCCTCCAGACTGACCGTCTCCTACGAGCAGTACTTC.

V gene TRBV2 combines with J gene TRBJ2-7, with D hard to call. Germline V gene sequence: CDR1 SNHLY, CDR2 FYNNEI. The CDR3 contains 13 residues. V was shortened by 8 bases and J by 0 bases, with 11 bases between the two germline ends. CDR3 in DNA: TGTGCCAGCCTGGCACCATCCTCCTACGAGCAGTACTTC. This translates into CASLAPSSYEQYF.

J is TRBJ2-7 and V is TRBV29-1; the D call may be TRBD1 or TRBD2 (5 bases each). Per germline, CDR1 SQVTM and CDR2 ANQGSEA. The CDR3 is made up of 14 amino acids. V was cut by 7 bases and J by 1 base, with 17 bases left in between. The CDR3 DNA follows: TGCAGCGGCCCATTAGGGACCGAATCCTACGAGCAGTACTTC. Its protein product is CSGPLGTESYEQYF.

This clonotype was detected a few times. The chain uses TRBV5-1 and TRBJ2-1; TRBD2 matches 8 bases. The CDR3 has 16 residues. The V segment lost 5 bases and the J segment 10 bases; nucleotides outside the gene matches: 17. Germline CDR1 and CDR2: SGHRS and YFSETQ. CDR3 DNA: TGCGCCAGCAGTGATCGGTCTAGCGGGCAGCTTGGGGAGCAGTTCTTC. It codes for CASSDRSSGQLGEQFF.

V gene TRBV7-2 combines with J gene TRBJ1-1, with D unresolved. Germline V gives CDR1 SGHTA, CDR2 FQGNSA. This CDR3 is 15 amino acids long. Trimming stripped 5 bases from V and 6 bases from J, with 19 bases between. DNA for the CDR3: TGTGCCAGCAGCATAGAGGCAGGCCTCGGCGCTGAAGCTTTCTTT. Amino acid sequence: CASSIEAGLGAEAFF.

This clonotype was counted between two and nine times. The chain recombines TRBV29-1 with TRBJ2-7, with 8 bases fitting TRBD2. Germline lookup yields CDR1 SQVTM and CDR2 ANQGSEA. The CDR3 is 12 amino acids. The V segment lost 5 bases and the J segment 6 bases; nucleotides outside the gene matches: 6. The CDR3 DNA is TGCAGCGTTCTTAGCGGGGCCCTCGAGCAGTACTTC. Protein: CSVLSGALEQYF.

This clonotype was picked up a small number of times. V is TRBV5-5 and J is TRBJ1-1; possible D gene TRBD1, 6 bases. V was cut by 2 bases and J by 5 bases, with 19 bases left in between. CDR3 length equals 16 residues. Germline V gives CDR1 SGHKS, CDR2 YYEKEE (reference sequence). CDR3 bases: TGTGCCAGCAGCTTTTTATCTGGGGGCAGCGGGACTGAAGCTTTCTTT. Its translation is CASSFLSGGSGTEAFF.

V gene TRBV7-3 combines with J gene TRBJ2-3, with TRBD2 identical over 8 bases. The V and J ends lost 0 bases and 5 bases, in that order; junction bases with no gene match: 1. This CDR3 contains 14 residues. Germline V gene lookup returns CDR1 SGHTA and CDR2 FQGTGA. The CDR3 DNA reads TGTGCCAGCAGCTTAACGGGACTAGAAGATACGCAGTATTTT. Translated: CASSLTGLEDTQYF.

This chain connects TRBV13 to TRBJ1-2, with D possibly TRBD1 on 5 matching bases. The length of the CDR3 is 14 residues. Deletions cut 1 base from V and 1 base from J, with 7 bases between. Germline V gene data show CDR1 as PRHDT and CDR2 as FYEKMQ (reference sequence). Here the CDR3 reads CASSLEGDNYGYTF. DNA for the CDR3: TGTGCCAGCAGCTTAGAAGGGGATAACTATGGCTACACCTTC. The full variable domain, rest sourced from reference TRBV13 and TRBJ1-2, is AAGVIQSPRHLIKEKRETATLKCYPIPRHDTVYWYQQGPGQDPQFLISFYEKMQSDKGSIPDRFSAQQFSDYHSELNMSSLELGDSALYFCASSLEGDNYGYTFGSGTRLTVV.

This clonotype was seen more than once but under ten times. The chain has TRBV7-8 and TRBJ2-4; D may match TRBD1 or TRBD2 (5 bases each). The DNA end is a closer match to TRBJ2-7, so the J assignment may be wrong. Looked up from germline, CDR1 is SGHVS and CDR2 is FQNEAQ. This CDR3 contains 15 residues. CDR3 sequence (DNA): TGTGCCAGCAGCGCCAACCGGGGCAGATTGTACGAGCAGTACTTC. Its protein product is CASSANRGRLYEQYF.

V is TRBV9 and J is TRBJ1-4; 10 nucleotides agree with TRBD1. CDR1 and CDR2 (germline): SGDLS, YYNGEE. The CDR3 extends over 16 amino acids. Germline trimming cut 3 bases from V and 5 bases from J; bases unmatched to any gene: 7. In DNA form, the CDR3 reads TGTGCCAGCAGCGCCGGGACAGGGGACAACAATGAAAAACTGTTTTTT. Amino acids: CASSAGTGDNNEKLFF.